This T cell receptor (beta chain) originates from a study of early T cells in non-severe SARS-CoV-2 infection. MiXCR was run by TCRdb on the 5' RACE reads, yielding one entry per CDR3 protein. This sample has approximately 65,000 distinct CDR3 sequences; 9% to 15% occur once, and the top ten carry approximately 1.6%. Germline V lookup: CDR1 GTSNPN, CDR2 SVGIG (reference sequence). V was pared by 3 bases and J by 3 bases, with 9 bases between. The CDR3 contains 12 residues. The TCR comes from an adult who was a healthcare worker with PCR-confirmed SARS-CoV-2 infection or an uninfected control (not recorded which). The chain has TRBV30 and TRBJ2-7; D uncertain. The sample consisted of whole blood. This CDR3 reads CAWRGSFYEQYF. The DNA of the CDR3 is TGTGCCTGGAGGGGCAGCTTCTACGAGCAGTACTTC.